This TCR beta chain was recovered during a study of OX40 agonist ivuxolimab in advanced cancers. Study findings and constraints: CD8+ T cells (on average) carried more expanded clones than CD4+ T cells.

Turning to this clone: As yet, its antigen is unknown.

This CDR3 has 15 residues. Germline loops: CDR1 SEHNR, CDR2 FQNEAQ (reference sequence). Trimming removed 5 bases from V and 8 bases from J; junction bases left unmatched: 9. TCRdb's table, derived via immunoSEQ multiplex PCR, lists solely in-frame clones and lacks some. The sample holds about 70,000 clones; approximately 89% are singletons and the top ten take more than 0.85%. The chain employs TRBV7-9 and TRBJ1-6, with 7 bases aligning to TRBD1. This receptor was taken from an adult with an advanced solid tumor such as melanoma, head and neck, liver or kidney cancer. Sample: CD4+ or CD8+ T cells sorted from blood, taken in a trial of the OX40 agonist ivuxolimab. CDR3 nucleotides: TGTGCCAGCAGCCTCAGGGGGACTTTCGATTCACCCCTCCACTTT. Translating it yields CASSLRGTFDSPLHF.